The T cell receptor beta chain described here comes from a study of blood T cell repertoires in COVID-19. Overall study context: Both acute and convalescent COVID-19 samples were obtained from the United States, Italy and Spain. PBMCs, B-cell-depleted T cells, or T cells provided the cDNA or gDNA that made up the material.

V was cut by 10 bases and J by 2 bases, with 16 bases left in between. This CDR3 is 14 amino acids long. Germline lookup yields CDR1 WSHSY and CDR2 SAAADI. The repertoire was sequenced with immunoSEQ multiplex PCR; TCRdb's copy has only in-frame clones and lacks some. The repertoire consists of about 240,000 clones, with roughly 88% occurring once and the leading ten covering over 9%. This clonotype originated in a man aged 80 or over with acute or convalescent COVID-19. The chain recombines TRBV10-2 with TRBJ2-3; tentative D call: TRBD1 (5 bases). Input material: peripheral blood. This CDR3 reads CATRSRAYTDTQYF. The CDR3 DNA sequence: TGCGCCACAAGGAGCAGGGCATACACAGATACGCAGTATTTT.